This entry concerns a single TCR beta chain. This clone showed up just once. The antigen it recognizes is unknown. No much larger clone exists at a distance of one base, and base qualities are not known. This specimen belongs to a study of cytomegalovirus exposure and HLA in healthy donors (dated 2017 in TCRdb). General notes on the study: A later analysis indicated that the 130 or so validation repertoires were generated on the platform also employed for the 700 or so repertoires of the first cohort. The aim of the study was to test whether cataloging public T cell receptors could identify signatures of past pathogen exposure. In addition to the first cohort of 650 to 750 subjects, a separate validation cohort of 130 or so different subjects was used. The study combined high-throughput TCR immunosequencing, statistical association of individual TCRs with disease status, and machine learning to predict cytomegalovirus infection status. Results the study describes overall, beyond this receptor: Across donors, most TCR sequences were observed very rarely, whereas some public TCRs were present in many individuals. A total of 164 TCR beta chains were listed by the study as associated with cytomegalovirus. The classifier was reported to diagnose cytomegalovirus status with high specificity and sensitivity in both the original and validation cohorts. In vitro tests confirmed that a few of the cytomegalovirus-associated TCR beta chains recognize cytomegalovirus antigens. In a later analysis, TCRs clustered in the first cohort were found to also tend to co-occur in the 130 or so validation repertoires, with 94% of cluster scores above 0. The authors suggested that the approach could potentially be extended to other disease states and immunological phenotypes. A later analysis had no HLA typing for the validation cohort, so co-occurrence there was scored across all 110 or so repertoires.

Sequences SGHDT (CDR1) and YYEEEE (CDR2) are obtained from the germline V gene. Ends trimmed: V by 7 bases, J by 5 bases; bases unmatched to a gene: 8. Counted from cysteine to phenylalanine, this CDR3 has 13 amino acids. The kept DNA is CDR3 alone, 39 bases in frame from the first base. The library came from the immunoSEQ multiplex PCR assay. Per the original workflow: A statistical classification framework was built for diagnosing cytomegalovirus status from the catalog of TCR beta chain sequences. TCRdb mirrors the immuneACCESS table, restricted to in-frame sequences. Some clones are absent from its copies; in checked studies, under half trace to an unresolved V gene, and the reason for the others is unknown. The D gene and trimming were derived from the DNA, and the V and J assignments and clone size from that table. This sample is represented by 210,000 or so clones; about 90% of them were singletons. The top ten clonotypes cover 2.9% of the sample.

Separate from the approximately 700-subject first cohort, the validation cohort of 95 to 150 subjects was the group to which the donors belonged. This sequence originates from a woman aged 18 to 35 in good health and CMV-seronegative. This sequence uses TRBV5-6 and TRBJ1-1; 7 of the junction bases match TRBD1. The sample comprised PBMCs. In nucleotide form, the sequence is TGTGCCAGCCTAATTAGGGGGCTGACTGAAGCTTTCTTT. It translates as CASLIRGLTEAFF.